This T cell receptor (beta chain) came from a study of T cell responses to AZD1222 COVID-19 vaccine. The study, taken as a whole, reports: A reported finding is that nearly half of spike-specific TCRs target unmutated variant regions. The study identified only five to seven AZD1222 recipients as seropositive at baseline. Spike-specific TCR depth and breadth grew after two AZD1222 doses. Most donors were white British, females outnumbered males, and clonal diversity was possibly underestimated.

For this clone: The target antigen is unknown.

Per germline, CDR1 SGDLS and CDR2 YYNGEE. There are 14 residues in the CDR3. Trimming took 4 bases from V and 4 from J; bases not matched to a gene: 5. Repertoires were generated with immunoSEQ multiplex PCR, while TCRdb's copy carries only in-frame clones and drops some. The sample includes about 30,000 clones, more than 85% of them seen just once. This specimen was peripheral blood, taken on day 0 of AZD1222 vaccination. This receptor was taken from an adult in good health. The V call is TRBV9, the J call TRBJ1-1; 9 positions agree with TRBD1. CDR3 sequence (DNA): TGTGCCAGCAGCCCCGGACAGGGGCCCACTGAAGCTTTCTTT. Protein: CASSPGQGPTEAFF.